Presented here are 30 T cell receptor beta chains from one specimen sequenced in a study of blood T cell repertoires in COVID-19. Sequenced by immunoSEQ multiplex PCR; TCRdb stores in-frame clones only, minus some. The sample includes about 170,000 clones, roughly 80% of them seen just once. Sequencing was done on a sample of peripheral blood. Source of these receptors: a human donor with acute or convalescent COVID-19. The donor label of this sample is uncertain.

This clone occurred once. The chain carries TRBV5-1 and TRBJ2-7; 7 nucleotides agree with TRBD1. Germline-derived CDR1 and CDR2 are SGHRS and YFSETQ. The CDR3 length is 14 residues. V dropped 4 bases and J dropped 2; count of bases not matched to a gene: 6. In DNA, the CDR3 is TGCGCCAGCAGCCCTCTCCAGGGGGCCTACGAGCAGTACTTC. Its protein is CASSPLQGAYEQYF. The full variable domain, rest sourced from reference TRBV5-1 and TRBJ2-7, is KAGVTQTPRYLIKTRGQQVTLSCSPISGHRSVSWYQQTPGQGLQFLFEYFSETQRNKGNFPGRFSGRQFSNSRSEMNVSTLELGDSALYLCASSPLQGAYEQYFGPGTRLTVT.

The V gene is TRBV28, the J gene TRBJ1-1, with 7 positions matching TRBD1. This CDR3 is 14 amino acids long. Trimming cost V 6 bases and J 2 bases; bases outside gene matches: 6. CDR1 is MDHEN, CDR2 SYDVKM, per germline. CDR3 nucleotides: TGTGCCAGCAGCTCAACAGGGGCTAACACTGAAGCTTTCTTT. Its protein is CASSSTGANTEAFF.

The chain recombines TRBV9 with TRBJ1-6; D may be TRBD1 (5 bases). V was clipped by 4 bases and J by 10 bases, with 18 bases between them. CDR3 size: 15 residues. Germline CDR1 is SGDLS and CDR2 is YYNGEE. The CDR3 coding sequence is TGTGCCAGCAGCCCATCGGCAGGGAATCCCTCACCCCTCCACTTT. Translation: CASSPSAGNPSPLHF.

Here the CDR3 reads CASSFRQGGYEQYF. The CDR3, as DNA: TGTGCCAGCAGTTTCCGGCAGGGGGGCTACGAGCAGTACTTC. The gene calls are TRBV27 and TRBJ2-7, with D maybe TRBD1 (7 bases). Trimming took 3 bases from V and 3 from J, leaving 12 bases between them. This CDR3 has 14 amino acids. Per germline, CDR1 MNHEY and CDR2 SMNVEV (reference sequence).

This sequence joins TRBV18 and TRBJ1-4; 11 positions agree with TRBD1. CDR1 KGHSH and CDR2 LQKENI come from the germline V gene. The length of the CDR3 is 13 residues. Unmatched junction bases numbered 5, after V lost 3 bases and J lost 14 bases. CDR3 DNA: TGTGCCAGCTCACCCGGGACAGGGGGTGATCTGTTTTTT. The encoded protein is CASSPGTGGDLFF. Combining the CDR3 with reference TRBV18 and TRBJ1-4 gives the whole variable domain NAGVMQNPRHLVRRRGQEARLRCSPMKGHSHVYWYRQLPEEGLKFMVYLQKENIIDESGMPKERFSAEFPKEGPSILRIQQVVRGDSAAYFCASSPGTGGDLFFGSGTQLSVL.

The V call is TRBV3-1 (or the pseudogene TRBV3-2), the J call TRBJ2-3, with TRBD1 identical over 9 bases. This CDR3 contains 15 residues. Germline CDR1 is LGHDT and CDR2 is YNNKEL (reference sequence). The V segment lost 4 bases and the J segment 4 bases; nucleotides outside the gene matches: 6. The CDR3 DNA is TGTGCCAGCAGCCCCCGGGACAGGGCCTCAGATACGCAGTATTTT. Its translation is CASSPRDRASDTQYF.

The chain combines TRBV19 with TRBJ2-1; 9 bases align to TRBD2. The CDR3 runs 17 residues. Germline CDR1 reads LNHDA; CDR2 reads SQIVND (reference sequence). Losses at the gene ends were 3 bases for V and 3 bases for J; bases not matched to a gene: 9. The DNA of the CDR3 is TGTGCCAGTAGTATTGGCGGGAGGGCCACGAACTACAATGAGCAGTTCTTC. Translating gives CASSIGGRATNYNEQFF.

This clone was counted a few times. The genes are TRBV5-1 and TRBJ1-6; D call uncertain. V was trimmed by 2 bases and J by 8 bases, leaving 11 bases between them. The germline V gene encodes CDR1 SGHRS and CDR2 YFSETQ. The CDR3 spans 14 residues. CDR3 coding DNA: TGCGCCAGCAGCTTCCGAGGGAAAGATTCACCCCTCCACTTT. Its translation is CASSFRGKDSPLHF.

The chain uses TRBV2 and TRBJ2-5, with a possible D match to TRBD2 (6 bases). Trimming left V 6 bases short and J 0 bases short, with 11 bases between. Germline-derived CDR1 and CDR2 are SNHLY and FYNNEI. CDR3 length: 14 residues. The CDR3 sequence: CASSLRLDQETQYF. The CDR3 region has the DNA TGTGCCAGCAGCCTTCGACTAGACCAAGAGACCCAGTACTTC.

This chain links TRBV10-3 with TRBJ1-4; TRBD1 matches at 11 bases. Trimming removed 4 bases from V and 7 bases from J; junction bases left unmatched: 14. The CDR3 runs 18 residues. Germline values: CDR1 ENHRY, CDR2 SYGVKD. The CDR3: CAISVDRGRDGVREKLFF. DNA for the CDR3: TGTGCCATCAGTGTGGACAGGGGGCGAGACGGAGTTCGTGAAAAACTGTTTTTT.

In its sample, this clone was seen a few times. V and J are TRBV7-8 and TRBJ2-7; D is possibly TRBD1 (5 bases). In germline, CDR1 is SGHVS, CDR2 FQNEAQ. The CDR3 length is 14 residues. V lost 3 bases and J lost 9, with 18 bases in between. The CDR3 nucleotides are TGTGCCAGCAGCTTGGGGCGGAACAGCCACAGGCAGTACTTC. Encoded protein: CASSLGRNSHRQYF.

V usage is TRBV20-1 and J usage is TRBJ1-5, with D perhaps matching TRBD1 (6 bases). Trimming shortened V by 3 bases and J by 5 bases, and 17 bases separated the two germline ends. This CDR3 is 15 amino acids long. CDR1 is DFQATT and CDR2 is SNEGSKA in the germline V gene (reference sequence). The CDR3 coding sequence is TGCAGTGCTAGTGGGGGGCTGGTGGGGGATCAGCCCCAGCATTTT. Its protein is CSASGGLVGDQPQHF.

The gene calls are TRBV28 and TRBJ2-7, with D maybe TRBD1 (7 bases). The CDR3 sequence is 13 residues long. V was trimmed by 1 base and J by 7 bases, leaving 11 bases between them. CDR1 MDHEN and CDR2 SYDVKM come from the germline V gene. The CDR3 DNA reads as TGTGCCAGCAGTTTATCAGGGGGGAGGGAGCAGTACTTC. Its protein is CASSLSGGREQYF.

The CDR3 loop is CASSDSGGVAYNEQFF. For the CDR3, the DNA is TGTGCCAGCAGTGACTCGGGCGGGGTAGCCTACAATGAGCAGTTCTTC. The chain couples TRBV6-4 to TRBJ2-1; weak D call: TRBD2 (6 bases). Germline lookup yields CDR1 MRHNA and CDR2 SNTAGT. V lost 0 bases and J lost 2, with 11 bases in between. The length of the CDR3 is 16 residues.

The chain couples TRBV2 to TRBJ1-2; 7 positions agree with TRBD1. Losses at the gene ends were 5 bases for V and 8 bases for J; bases not matched to a gene: 11. Germline V lookup: CDR1 SNHLY, CDR2 FYNNEI. The CDR3 loop spans 14 amino acids. CDR3 coding DNA: TGTGCCAGCAGTCCCACCCCACAGGGGAGCGGCTACACCTTC. Translation: CASSPTPQGSGYTF.

V gene TRBV28 combines with J gene TRBJ1-4; D possibly corresponds to TRBD1 (5 bases). Germline CDR1 is MDHEN and CDR2 is SYDVKM. Between the trimmed V and J ends, which lost 3 bases and 3 bases, there was a span of 11 bases. CDR3 length: 15 residues. In DNA, the CDR3 is TGTGCCAGCAGTTTGGTTTCGGGGGCTAATGAAAAACTGTTTTTT. Translating gives CASSLVSGANEKLFF. Supplemented by reference TRBV28 and TRBJ1-4, the full variable domain reads DVKVTQSSRYLVKRTGEKVFLECVQDMDHENMFWYRQDPGLGLRLIYFSYDVKMKEKGDIPEGYSVSREKKERFSLILESASTNQTSMYLCASSLVSGANEKLFFGSGTQLSVL.

The V gene is TRBV2, the J gene TRBJ2-5; D is ambiguous. V was trimmed by 7 bases and J by 1 base, leaving 10 bases between them. The germline V gene encodes CDR1 SNHLY and CDR2 FYNNEI. The CDR3 consists of 13 residues. Here the CDR3 reads CASTLGRQETQYF. Written as DNA, the CDR3 is TGTGCCAGCACCCTTGGGCGCCAAGAGACCCAGTACTTC.

V usage is TRBV5-1 and J usage is TRBJ1-2; D might be TRBD1 (5 bases). The CDR3 length is 14 residues. V lost 4 bases to trimming and J lost 6 bases, with 16 bases between them. CDR1 and CDR2 (germline): SGHRS, YFSETQ. The CDR3 sequence is CASSPSQGNNGYTF. CDR3 in DNA: TGCGCCAGCAGCCCGTCGCAGGGAAATAATGGCTACACCTTC.

The rearrangement uses TRBV5-4 and TRBJ2-7, with TRBD1 identical over 7 bases. The CDR3 extends over 12 amino acids. Trimming cost V 2 bases and J 7 bases; bases outside gene matches: 3. In germline, CDR1 is SGHNT, CDR2 YYREEE (reference sequence). CDR3 nucleotides: TGTGCCAGCAGCTTACAGGGGCGGGAGCAGTACTTC. The encoded protein is CASSLQGREQYF. The whole variable domain, filled in from reference TRBV5-4 and TRBJ2-7, reads ETGVTQSPTHLIKTRGQQVTLRCSSQSGHNTVSWYQQALGQGPQFIFQYYREEENGRGNFPPRFSGLQFPNYSSELNVNALELDDSALYLCASSLQGREQYFGPGTRLTVT.

The J gene is TRBJ2-7, the V gene TRBV2; 10 bases fit TRBD2. The CDR3 length is 13 residues. CDR1 and CDR2 from the germline V gene are SNHLY and FYNNEI. V lost 10 bases and J lost 4; bases outside the gene matches: 7. The CDR3 DNA reads as TGTGCCACATCTAGCGGGAGTACGTACGAGCAGTACTTC. Protein product: CATSSGSTYEQYF.

The V call is TRBV7-9, the J call TRBJ1-5; no clear D gene. The V and J ends lost 4 bases and 7 bases respectively, with 11 bases between them. The CDR3 sequence is 13 residues long. Germline lookup yields CDR1 SEHNR and CDR2 FQNEAQ (reference sequence). The CDR3 loop reads CASSSYSQQPQHF. DNA for the CDR3: TGTGCCAGCAGCTCTTACTCTCAACAGCCCCAGCATTTT.

The chain joins TRBV30 to TRBJ1-4; D gene unclear. Trimming took 6 bases from V and 6 from J, leaving 11 bases between them. The CDR3 runs 12 residues. Germline CDR1 is GTSNPN and CDR2 is SVGIG (reference sequence). The CDR3 DNA is TGTGCCTGTGCTGGTGGAGATGAAAAACTGTTTTTT. As protein: CACAGGDEKLFF.

The chain has TRBV25-1 and TRBJ1-6; D possibly corresponds to TRBD1 (5 bases). CDR3 length: 14 amino acids. Germline CDR1 and CDR2: MGHDK and SYGVNS. V lost 6 bases and J 8 bases, leaving 14 bases between the germline ends. The CDR3 region has the DNA TGTGCCAGCAGGAGGACGGGGGTGGATTCACCCCTCCACTTT. Translating gives CASRRTGVDSPLHF.

This chain uses TRBV9 with TRBJ2-2; TRBD1 is a possible D gene (5 bases). The CDR3 spans 16 residues. Trimming took 0 bases from V and 8 from J, leaving 17 bases between them. From germline, CDR1 is SGDLS and CDR2 YYNGEE. The CDR3 nucleotides read TGTGCCAGCAGCGTAGCTACCGTACCATCAGGGGGGGAGCTGTTTTTT. Its protein product is CASSVATVPSGGELFF. Combining the CDR3 with reference TRBV9 and TRBJ2-2 gives the whole variable domain DSGVTQTPKHLITATGQRVTLRCSPRSGDLSVYWYQQSLDQGLQFLIQYYNGEERAKGNILERFSAQQFPDLHSELNLSSLELGDSALYFCASSVATVPSGGELFFGEGSRLTVL.

The rearrangement uses TRBV3-1 (or the pseudogene TRBV3-2) and TRBJ2-3; no definite D call. The length of the CDR3 is 16 residues. Deletions cut 2 bases from V and 4 bases from J, with 16 bases between. Germline CDR1 and CDR2: LGHDT and YNNKEL (reference sequence). The CDR3 spells CASSQLTTNHADTQYF. DNA for the CDR3: TGTGCCAGCAGCCAACTCACTACTAACCACGCAGATACGCAGTATTTT.

V is TRBV5-5 and J is TRBJ2-3; TRBD2 aligns across 7 bases. V trimming: 2 bases; J trimming: 2 bases; junction bases outside the gene matches: 8. The CDR3 extends over 16 amino acids. Germline values: CDR1 SGHKS, CDR2 YYEKEE (reference sequence). DNA for the CDR3: TGTGCCAGCAGCTTCGGACTAGTCGTGTACACAGATACGCAGTATTTT. Protein sequence: CASSFGLVVYTDTQYF.

The chain carries TRBV28 and TRBJ2-7, with 9 nucleotides matching TRBD1. V trimming: 2 bases; J trimming: 6 bases; junction bases outside the gene matches: 5. In germline, CDR1 is MDHEN, CDR2 SYDVKM. CDR3 length: 14 residues. DNA of the CDR3: TGTGCCAGCAGTTTACCACAGGGGGCGCGCGAGCAGTACTTC. Protein product: CASSLPQGAREQYF.

This chain links TRBV27 with TRBJ1-5, with a tentative D call TRBD1 (6 bases). The CDR3 has 15 amino acids. Germline V gives CDR1 MNHEY, CDR2 SMNVEV (reference sequence). The germline V and J ends were trimmed by 6 bases and 2 bases, with 14 bases remaining between them. The CDR3 region has the DNA TGTGCCAGCAGCATAGGGGGGGCCGGCAATCAGCCCCAGCATTTT. Translated: CASSIGGAGNQPQHF.

The chain carries TRBV19 and TRBJ1-2; D uncertain. This CDR3 contains 12 residues. Germline assignment: CDR1 LNHDA and CDR2 SQIVND (reference sequence). V was shortened by 5 bases and J by 4 bases, with 8 bases between the two germline ends. The CDR3 coding sequence is TGTGCCAGTAGTCGCCAGGCCTATGGCTACACCTTC. Translated: CASSRQAYGYTF.

The chain carries TRBV2 and TRBJ2-1, with D maybe TRBD2 (7 bases). Per germline, CDR1 SNHLY and CDR2 FYNNEI. The CDR3 loop spans 16 amino acids. V lost 8 bases and J 5 bases, leaving 22 bases between the germline ends. CDR3 protein: CASGGGAGTGNNEQFF. Here the CDR3 DNA reads TGTGCCAGCGGAGGGGGAGCGGGGACCGGGAACAATGAGCAGTTCTTC.